The 21 T cell receptor beta chains below all came from one sample that was sequenced in a study of spatial heterogeneity in lung cancer. TCRdb re-derived calls from the 5' RACE reads in MiXCR, one entry per CDR3 protein. The top ten clones hold just over 35% of a sample with about 19,000 distinct CDR3 sequences, about a tenth of them seen once. Time point described: blood at routine non-recurrence follow-up after resection. Sequencing was performed on PBMCs, taken at follow-up. The receptors were gathered from a female donor with early-stage non-small cell lung cancer.

This clonotype was counted many times. The chain has TRBV6-5 and TRBJ2-5; 7 bases map to TRBD2. CDR3 length: 13 amino acids. Germline V CDR1 and CDR2: MNHEY, SVGAGI. The V gene end was trimmed by 6 bases and the J gene end by 6 bases; junction bases not matched to a gene: 7. This CDR3 is CASSLTSVQTQYF. The DNA of the CDR3 is TGTGCCAGCAGCCTTACTAGCGTGCAGACCCAGTACTTC.

Many counts were recorded for this clonotype. The J gene is TRBJ2-1, the V gene TRBV5-1; D may be TRBD1 (6 bases). Trimming removed 6 bases at V and 4 bases at J, with 14 bases between. Germline V gene sequence: CDR1 SGHRS, CDR2 YFSETQ. The CDR3 is 14 amino acids. The CDR3 spells CASKMTGAYNEQFF. In nucleotides, the CDR3 is TGCGCCAGCAAGATGACAGGCGCTTACAATGAGCAGTTCTTC.

This clonotype was counted at least ten times. The CDR3 loop reads CASSGVRNQPQHF. In DNA, the CDR3 is TGTGCCAGTAGCGGGGTGCGCAATCAGCCCCAGCATTTT. The chain uses TRBV19 and TRBJ1-5, with unresolved D. V lost 6 bases and J 2 bases, leaving 8 bases between the germline ends. The CDR3 runs 13 residues. Per germline, CDR1 LNHDA and CDR2 SQIVND (reference sequence).

This clonotype was seen ten or more times. The CDR3 region has the DNA TGTGCCAGCAGCTTAGCGGCGGCGGATCACTATGGCTACACCTTC. The encoded protein is CASSLAAADHYGYTF. The chain recombines TRBV7-9 with TRBJ1-2; D is undetermined. Germline CDR1 is SEHNR and CDR2 is FQNEAQ (reference sequence). V shed 0 bases and J shed 3 bases, with 11 bases lying between them. The CDR3 spans 15 residues. Combining the CDR3 with reference TRBV7-9 and TRBJ1-2 gives the whole variable domain DTGVSQNPRHKITKRGQNVTFRCDPISEHNRLYWYRQTLGQGPEFLTYFQNEAQLEKSRLLSDRFSAERPKGSFSTLEIQRTEQGDSAMYLCASSLAAADHYGYTFGSGTRLTVV.

This clonotype appeared many times. The chain is built from TRBV7-6 and TRBJ2-3; 11 bases fit TRBD2. The germline gives CDR1 SGHVS, CDR2 FNYEAQ. Trimming at V came to 5 bases and at J to 2 bases, leaving 6 bases not matched to a gene. This CDR3 has 16 residues. The CDR3 sequence: CASSPQLAGATDTQYF. DNA for the CDR3: TGTGCCAGCAGCCCCCAACTAGCGGGAGCCACAGATACGCAGTATTTT.

Details on this clonotype: This may stem from a read error, because a much larger clone lies one nucleotide away. The chain has TRBV7-7 and TRBJ2-5; a possible D gene is TRBD1 (7 bases). The V gene's germline CDR1 is SSHAT and CDR2 FNYEAQ (reference sequence). The CDR3 is 14 amino acids. Here the CDR3 reads CASSRGTAKETQYF. DNA of the CDR3: TGTGCTAGCAGCCGGGGGACAGCGAAGGAGACCCAGTACTTC.

This clonotype was seen at least ten times. This rearrangement joins TRBV29-1 to TRBJ2-7, with a weak D call TRBD1 (6 bases). The ends were cut back, 7 bases at V and 5 bases at J, with 18 bases in the middle. CDR1 is SQVTM and CDR2 is ANQGSEA in the germline V gene. The CDR3 length is 13 residues. For the CDR3, the DNA is TGCAGCGGGGGCACAGGGACGGGGAACGAGCAGTACTTC. Protein product: CSGGTGTGNEQYF.

The chain joins TRBV7-2 to TRBJ2-7, with TRBD2 as a possible D gene (6 bases). The CDR3 covers 12 residues. Per germline, CDR1 SGHTA and CDR2 FQGNSA. The germline V and J ends were trimmed by 6 bases and 7 bases, with 13 bases remaining between them. The CDR3 spells CASRSYGTEQYF. The CDR3 coding sequence is TGTGCCAGCAGATCGTACGGGACTGAGCAGTACTTC.

This clonotype was observed at least ten times. The chain is built from TRBV12-5 and TRBJ2-7; 11 bases agree with TRBD1. V trimming: 5 bases; J trimming: 2 bases; junction bases outside the gene matches: 5. Per germline, CDR1 LGHNT and CDR2 FRNRAP. The CDR3 has 15 amino acids. The CDR3 loop reads CASGEGQGGTYEQYF. In DNA, the CDR3 is TGTGCTAGTGGTGAGGGACAGGGGGGGACCTACGAGCAGTACTTC.

On this clonotype itself: A read error may explain this, as a much larger clone is one base away. The chain couples TRBV28 to TRBJ1-2, with D hard to call. CDR3 size: 11 residues. Trimming removed 4 bases from V and 3 bases from J, with 3 bases in between. Germline CDR1 and CDR2: MDHEN and SYDVKM. CDR3 residues: CASSSDYGYTF. DNA of the CDR3: TGTGCCAGCAGTTCAGACTATGGCTACACCTTC.

This clonotype appeared a few times. The rearrangement uses TRBV7-9 and TRBJ2-3; TRBD2 agrees at 10 bases. V gave up 2 bases and J gave up 5 bases; unmatched junction bases: 10. Germline CDR1 is SEHNR and CDR2 is FQNEAQ (reference sequence). There are 17 residues in the CDR3. The CDR3 coding sequence is TGTGCCAGCAGCTTACTCCAGCGGGGGGGCCACGGAGATACGCAGTATTTT. It is translated as CASSLLQRGGHGDTQYF.

The sample holds many counts of this clonotype. Here the CDR3 DNA reads TGTGCCAGCAGCCCCGGGGTATCGGCTGAAGCTTTCTTT. Translation: CASSPGVSAEAFF. The chain uses TRBV11-2 and TRBJ1-1; D is ambiguous. CDR1 and CDR2 from the germline V gene are SGHAT and FQNNGV. Trimming removed 5 bases at V and 6 bases at J, with 13 bases between. The CDR3 totals 13 residues.

Comments on this clonotype: Since a much larger clone is just one base distant, this may be a read error. The chain recombines TRBV6-2 or TRBV6-3 with TRBJ2-7; 11 positions agree with TRBD2. CDR3 length equals 17 residues. After removal of 6 bases from V and 2 bases from J, the junction contained 12 bases not matched to a gene. The germline CDR1 and CDR2 sequences are MNHEY and SVGEGT. As DNA, the CDR3 is TGTGCCAGCAGCTCCCTGGCCGGGACTAGCGGACCCTACGAGCAGTACTTC. The encoded protein is CASSSLAGTSGPYEQYF.

This clonotype came up many times. The CDR3 nucleotides read TGTGCCAGCAGGGGAGCGCCCGGGGACGTGAGCTACGAGCAGTACTTC. It encodes CASRGAPGDVSYEQYF. This rearrangement joins TRBV2 to TRBJ2-7; D possibly uses TRBD1 or TRBD2 (5 bases each). Per germline, CDR1 SNHLY and CDR2 FYNNEI. With 6 bases removed from V and 3 bases from J, the gap between germline ends came to 21 bases. The CDR3 has 16 amino acids.

This clonotype was seen repeatedly, ten times or more. DNA of the CDR3: TGTGCCAGCAGCCCTCTAGGGCTAGCGGGGGGCAATGAGCAGTTCTTC. Translating gives CASSPLGLAGGNEQFF. This chain connects TRBV7-3 to TRBJ2-1, with TRBD2 matching 11 bases. This CDR3 spans 16 amino acids. Germline CDR1 reads SGHTA; CDR2 reads FQGTGA. Trimming removed 5 bases from V and 6 bases from J; junction bases left unmatched: 9.

The chain uses TRBV4-3 and TRBJ2-7, with TRBD2 as a possible D gene (5 bases). V was cut by 4 bases and J by 3 bases, with 10 bases left in between. The CDR3 has 13 amino acids. Germline loops: CDR1 LGHNA, CDR2 YSLEER. The CDR3 region is CASSRGQGYEQYF. CDR3 DNA: TGCGCCAGCAGCCGAGGGCAAGGCTACGAGCAGTACTTC.

At least ten counts were recorded for this clonotype. The V and J genes are TRBV6-6 and TRBJ1-2; maybe TRBD1 (5 bases). Germline values: CDR1 MNHNY, CDR2 SVGAGI (reference sequence). CDR3 length: 14 residues. Trimming took off 6 bases at V and 5 bases at J, with 16 bases between the two ends. CDR3 DNA sequence: TGTGCCAGCAGATCGGGGCCCGGTAGTTATGGCTACACCTTC. It yields the protein CASRSGPGSYGYTF.

This clonotype has a count of ten or more. The chain uses TRBV7-9 and TRBJ2-4, with 15 bases that match TRBD2. This CDR3 is 19 amino acids long. Germline V gene sequence: CDR1 SEHNR, CDR2 FQNEAQ (reference sequence). V shed 5 bases, J shed 0 bases, and the junction held 8 bases outside the gene matches. DNA of the CDR3: TGTGCCAGCAGCCCCGGGACTAGCGGGAGGTTGCTAGCCAAAAACATTCAGTACTTC. Protein: CASSPGTSGRLLAKNIQYF.

This clonotype showed up many times. This rearrangement joins TRBV2 to TRBJ2-7, with D tentatively TRBD1 or TRBD2 (5 bases each). Between the trimmed V and J ends, which lost 3 bases and 6 bases, there was a span of 15 bases. The CDR3 contains 14 residues. Germline-derived CDR1 and CDR2 are SNHLY and FYNNEI. CDR3 protein: CASSDLAMGVEQYF. Written as DNA, the CDR3 is TGTGCCAGCAGTGACCTTGCTATGGGGGTCGAGCAGTACTTC. Complete variable domain (other parts from reference TRBV2 and TRBJ2-7): EPEVTQTPSHQVTQMGQEVILRCVPISNHLYFYWYRQILGQKVEFLVSFYNNEISEKSEIFDDQFSVERPDGSNFTLKIRSTKLEDSAMYFCASSDLAMGVEQYFGPGTRLTVT.

The gene calls are TRBV5-1 and TRBJ1-1, with TRBD1 matching over 8 bases. Trimming at V came to 4 bases and at J to 1 base, leaving 6 bases not matched to a gene. There are 15 residues in the CDR3. Germline-derived CDR1 and CDR2 are SGHRS and YFSETQ. CDR3 in amino acids: CASSRTGGENTEAFF. For the CDR3, the DNA is TGCGCCAGCAGCCGAACAGGGGGAGAGAACACTGAAGCTTTCTTT.

This clonotype was seen repeatedly, ten times or more. The chain combines TRBV7-9 with TRBJ2-5; 8 nucleotides match TRBD1. Germline V gene sequence: CDR1 SEHNR, CDR2 FQNEAQ (reference sequence). The trim removed 5 bases at V and 4 bases at J, leaving 6 bases unmatched. The CDR3 covers 14 residues. CDR3 residues: CASSPAGTGETQYF. DNA for the CDR3: TGTGCCAGCAGCCCAGCCGGGACAGGAGAGACCCAGTACTTC.